These 23 T cell receptor beta chains were all obtained from the same sample, sequenced in a study of control samples from healthy donors and cancer patients. This table comes from immunoSEQ multiplex PCR, and its TCRdb copy is limited to in-frame clones, with some not included. In the table there are approximately 120,000 clones, around 86% of which are singletons. Sequencing was done on a sample of blood. The receptors derive from a man aged 35 to 55 in good health.

Many counts were recorded for this clone. The chain carries TRBV25-1 and TRBJ1-2, with unresolved D. The length of the CDR3 is 11 residues. Trimming took 4 bases from V and 8 from J, leaving 8 bases between them. Germline assignment: CDR1 MGHDK and CDR2 SYGVNS. This chain's CDR3 is CASSVGLGYTF. CDR3 coding DNA: TGTGCCAGCAGTGTAGGCCTCGGCTACACCTTC.

The V and J genes are TRBV21-1 and TRBJ1-6. TRBV21-1 is tagged as a pseudogene. The CDR3 spans 12 residues. This CDR3 reads CASSDYNSPLHF. CDR3 nucleotide sequence: TGTGCCAGCAGCGACTATAATTCACCCCTCCACTTT.

J is TRBJ2-2 and V is TRBV18, with 12 bases identical to TRBD2. Trimming cost V 4 bases and J 5 bases; bases outside gene matches: 5. The CDR3 contains 16 residues. Looked up from germline, CDR1 is KGHSH and CDR2 is LQKENI. Here the CDR3 reads CASSQGLAGTTGELFF. As DNA, the CDR3 is TGTGCCAGCTCACAAGGACTAGCGGGGACGACCGGGGAGCTGTTTTTT.

The rearrangement joins TRBV4-3 to TRBJ2-7, with D perhaps assigned TRBD1 or TRBD2 (7 bases each). Germline V gives CDR1 LGHNA, CDR2 YSLEER. This CDR3 region has 15 residues. Deletions cut 2 bases from V and 0 bases from J, with 11 bases between. The CDR3 coding sequence is TGCGCCAGCAGCCAACAGGGGGGGGACTCCTACGAGCAGTACTTC. It translates to CASSQQGGDSYEQYF.

The chain carries TRBV30 and TRBJ2-1; 10 bases line up with TRBD2. V shed 2 bases and J 9 bases; nucleotides not matched to a gene: 7. The CDR3 spans 14 residues. Germline V gene data show CDR1 as GTSNPN and CDR2 as SVGIG (reference sequence). CDR3 region: CAWSSYGLAVEQFF. The CDR3 nucleotides read TGTGCCTGGAGTTCCTACGGACTAGCGGTTGAGCAGTTCTTC.

This clone was seen only once. This chain's CDR3 is CASSEGTYEQYF. CDR3 coding DNA: TGTGCCAGCAGTGAAGGGACCTACGAGCAGTACTTC. The chain carries TRBV6-1 and TRBJ2-7; D is ambiguous. CDR3 length: 12 amino acids. Germline assignment: CDR1 MNHNS and CDR2 SASEGT. V was shortened by 1 base and J by 2 bases, with 3 bases between the two germline ends.

The chain carries TRBV2 and TRBJ1-1, with TRBD1 identical over 7 bases. With 3 bases clipped from V and 4 bases from J, the junction kept 5 bases outside the gene matches. This CDR3 has 14 amino acids. Germline-derived CDR1 and CDR2 are SNHLY and FYNNEI. CDR3 amino acids: CASSEETGITEAFF. In DNA, the CDR3 is TGTGCCAGCAGTGAGGAGACAGGGATCACTGAAGCTTTCTTT. Together with reference TRBV2 and TRBJ1-1, the CDR3 gives the full variable domain: EPEVTQTPSHQVTQMGQEVILRCVPISNHLYFYWYRQILGQKVEFLVSFYNNEISEKSEIFDDQFSVERPDGSNFTLKIRSTKLEDSAMYFCASSEETGITEAFFGQGTRLTVV.

The rearrangement uses TRBV7-2 and TRBJ1-3, with a possible D match to TRBD1 (6 bases). Trimming took off 8 bases at V and 0 bases at J, with 20 bases between the two ends. This CDR3 region has 17 residues. Germline V CDR1 and CDR2: SGHTA, FQGNSA. This CDR3 reads CASARSQGTISGNTIYF. The CDR3 coding sequence is TGTGCCAGCGCCAGATCACAGGGTACGATCTCTGGAAACACCATATATTTT.

The sample holds one count of this clone. This rearrangement joins TRBV27 to TRBJ2-3; tentative D call: TRBD1 (5 bases). Germline values: CDR1 MNHEY, CDR2 SMNVEV (reference sequence). V was clipped by 4 bases and J by 5 bases, with 7 bases between them. The CDR3 consists of 12 residues. The CDR3 reads CASSWGGDTQYF. The DNA for the CDR3 is TGTGCCAGCAGTTGGGGCGGAGATACGCAGTATTTT.

The chain couples TRBV9 to TRBJ2-2; D is unclear. Trimming pared 3 bases from V and 7 bases from J, leaving 16 bases between. The germline CDR1 and CDR2 sequences are SGDLS and YYNGEE. The CDR3 length is 15 residues. Here the CDR3 DNA reads TGTGCCAGCAGCGCCTTTGGTGCGCGCAACGGGGAGCTGTTTTTT. It encodes CASSAFGARNGELFF.

CDR3 region: CSASLGGGGSQETQYF. The DNA of the CDR3 is TGCAGTGCTAGTCTAGGGGGCGGGGGAAGCCAAGAGACCCAGTACTTC. The rearrangement links TRBV20-1 to TRBJ2-5; TRBD1 or TRBD2 may be the D gene (7 bases each). Looked up from germline, CDR1 is DFQATT and CDR2 is SNEGSKA (reference sequence). V was trimmed by 3 bases and J by 1 base, leaving 18 bases between them. The CDR3 loop spans 16 amino acids.

The chain employs TRBV5-1 and TRBJ1-4, with D perhaps matching TRBD1 (5 bases). The germline V gene encodes CDR1 SGHRS and CDR2 YFSETQ. The CDR3 contains 15 residues. V shed 0 bases and J shed 7 bases, with 13 bases lying between them. The CDR3 loop reads CASSLGGGAREKLFF. Here the CDR3 DNA reads TGCGCCAGCAGCTTGGGAGGAGGGGCGCGTGAAAAACTGTTTTTT.

The V gene is TRBV5-1, the J gene TRBJ1-5; 7 nucleotides match TRBD1. Germline-derived CDR1 and CDR2 are SGHRS and YFSETQ. V gave up 2 bases and J gave up 6 bases; unmatched junction bases: 8. The CDR3 runs to 15 residues. The CDR3 DNA follows: TGCGCCAGCAGCTTAGGGGGACAGAATTCTCAGCCCCAGCATTTT. This translates into CASSLGGQNSQPQHF.

The sample holds one count of this clone. The chain is built from TRBV2 and TRBJ2-7, with 9 bases matching TRBD1. From germline, CDR1 is SNHLY and CDR2 FYNNEI. The CDR3 is 16 residues long. After removal of 6 bases from V and 3 bases from J, the junction contained 12 bases not matched to a gene. The CDR3 region has the DNA TGTGCCAGCAGGGGGACAGGGTCCATTACGTTCTACGAGCAGTACTTC. Amino acid sequence: CASRGTGSITFYEQYF.

This chain uses TRBV4-3 with TRBJ2-3; D is unresolved. V lost 0 bases, J lost 7 bases, and 8 bases lay in between. The germline CDR1 and CDR2 sequences are LGHNA and YSLEER. CDR3 length equals 13 residues. CDR3 sequence (DNA): TGCGCCAGCAGCCAAGAGATGGATAATACGCAGTATTTT. Residues: CASSQEMDNTQYF.

The chain has TRBV6-2 or TRBV6-3 and TRBJ2-5; 7 bases line up with TRBD1. With 5 bases clipped from V and 5 bases from J, the junction kept 2 bases outside the gene matches. The CDR3 extends over 12 amino acids. CDR1 is MNHEY, CDR2 SVGEGT, per germline. CDR3 sequence reads: CASSRRGETQYF. The CDR3 DNA sequence: TGTGCCAGCAGTCGCAGGGGGGAGACCCAGTACTTC.

The J gene is TRBJ1-1, the V gene TRBV7-2, with 7 bases aligning to TRBD1. J gave up 4 bases and V 1 base, and 6 bases lay outside the gene matches. The germline gives CDR1 SGHTA, CDR2 FQGNSA. The CDR3 runs to 15 residues. The CDR3 loop is CASSLGGGGTTEAFF. The DNA for the CDR3 is TGTGCCAGCAGCTTAGGAGGAGGGGGCACCACTGAAGCTTTCTTT.

This clone was observed once. V and J are TRBV6-5 and TRBJ2-7, with D maybe TRBD1 (6 bases). V lost 2 bases, J lost 4 bases, and 12 bases lay in between. CDR1 and CDR2 (germline): MNHEY, SVGAGI. The CDR3 is made up of 14 amino acids. DNA of the CDR3: TGTGCCAGCAGTTACAGCGACAGGTGGTACGAGCAGTACTTC. This codes for CASSYSDRWYEQYF.

This clone has only a few counts. This chain connects TRBV4-3 to TRBJ2-7; TRBD2 matches at 8 bases. The V gene end was trimmed by 0 bases and the J gene end by 2 bases; junction bases not matched to a gene: 3. The germline V gene has CDR1 LGHNA and CDR2 YSLEER. This CDR3 region has 15 residues. CDR3 nucleotide sequence: TGCGCCAGCAGCCAAGATGGGCGGGGGGCCTACGAGCAGTACTTC. The encoded protein is CASSQDGRGAYEQYF.

The rearrangement uses TRBV11-3 and TRBJ2-3; D is possibly TRBD1 or TRBD2 (5 bases each). Germline V gene lookup returns CDR1 SGHNT and CDR2 YENEEA. Between the trimmed V and J ends, which lost 1 base and 2 bases, there was a span of 10 bases. The CDR3 extends over 15 amino acids. The CDR3 protein is CASSLGLGPTDTQYF. The CDR3 region has the DNA TGTGCCAGCAGCTTAGGGCTGGGACCCACAGATACGCAGTATTTT.

The rearrangement links TRBV19 to TRBJ2-1; either TRBD1 or TRBD2 may supply D (6 bases each). V shed 10 bases and J shed 4 bases, with 14 bases lying between them. The V gene's germline CDR1 is LNHDA and CDR2 SQIVND (reference sequence). The CDR3 runs to 13 residues. The CDR3 loop reads CATLGGPYNEQFF. CDR3 nucleotide sequence: TGTGCCACGCTCGGGGGCCCATACAATGAGCAGTTCTTC.

This clone has ten or more counts. The V call is TRBV19, the J call TRBJ1-4, with D unresolved. Germline lookup yields CDR1 LNHDA and CDR2 SQIVND (reference sequence). The CDR3 has 13 residues. Trimming cost V 4 bases and J 4 bases, with 7 bases left between them. The CDR3 sequence is CASSRGNNEKLFF. In DNA form, the CDR3 reads TGTGCCAGTAGTAGAGGGAATAATGAAAAACTGTTTTTT.

J is TRBJ2-7 and V is TRBV10-3; perhaps TRBD2 as D (5 bases). This CDR3 contains 14 residues. The germline V gene encodes CDR1 ENHRY and CDR2 SYGVKD. Between the trimmed V and J ends, which lost 8 bases and 5 bases, there was a span of 19 bases. This CDR3 reads CAIRGDLTSHEQYF. CDR3 bases: TGTGCCATCCGGGGAGATCTAACGAGCCACGAGCAGTACTTC.